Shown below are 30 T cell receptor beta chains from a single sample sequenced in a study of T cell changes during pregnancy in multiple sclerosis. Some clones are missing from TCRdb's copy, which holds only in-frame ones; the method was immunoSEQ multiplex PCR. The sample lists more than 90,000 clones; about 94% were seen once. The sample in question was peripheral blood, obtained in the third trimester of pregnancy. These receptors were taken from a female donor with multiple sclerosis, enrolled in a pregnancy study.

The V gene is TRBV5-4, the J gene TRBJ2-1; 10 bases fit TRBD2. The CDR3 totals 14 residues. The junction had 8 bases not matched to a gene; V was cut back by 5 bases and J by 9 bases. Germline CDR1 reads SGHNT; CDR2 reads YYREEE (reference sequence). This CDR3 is CASSSGTSEAEQFF. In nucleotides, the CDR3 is TGTGCCAGCAGTTCCGGGACTAGCGAAGCTGAGCAGTTCTTC.

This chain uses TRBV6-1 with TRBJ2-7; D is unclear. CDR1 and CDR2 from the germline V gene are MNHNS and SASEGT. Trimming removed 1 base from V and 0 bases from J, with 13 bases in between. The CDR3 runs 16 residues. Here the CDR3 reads CASSEGVPLLSYEQYF. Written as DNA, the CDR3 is TGTGCCAGCAGTGAAGGTGTACCACTCCTCTCCTACGAGCAGTACTTC.

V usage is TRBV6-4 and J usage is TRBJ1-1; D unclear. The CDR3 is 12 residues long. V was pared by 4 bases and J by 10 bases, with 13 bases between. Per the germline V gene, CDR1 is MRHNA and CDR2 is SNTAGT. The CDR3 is CASSGPAAVAFF. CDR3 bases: TGTGCCAGCAGTGGGCCAGCCGCGGTAGCTTTCTTT.

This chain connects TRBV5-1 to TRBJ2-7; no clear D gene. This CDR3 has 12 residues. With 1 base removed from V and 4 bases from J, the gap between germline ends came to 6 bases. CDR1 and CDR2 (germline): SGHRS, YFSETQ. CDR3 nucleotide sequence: TGCGCCAGCAGCTTGAACGGTTACGAGCAGTACTTC. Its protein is CASSLNGYEQYF.

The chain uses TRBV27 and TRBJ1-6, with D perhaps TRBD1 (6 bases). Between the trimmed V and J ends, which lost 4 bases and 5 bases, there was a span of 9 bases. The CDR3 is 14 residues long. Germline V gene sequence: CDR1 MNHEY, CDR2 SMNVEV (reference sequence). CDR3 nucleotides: TGTGCCAGCAGTTCCGGACAGCATAATTCACCCCTCCACTTT. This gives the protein CASSSGQHNSPLHF.

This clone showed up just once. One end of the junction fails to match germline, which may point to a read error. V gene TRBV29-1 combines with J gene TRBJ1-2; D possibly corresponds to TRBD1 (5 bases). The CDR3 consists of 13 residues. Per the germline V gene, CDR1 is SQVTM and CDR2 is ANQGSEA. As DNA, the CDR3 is TGCAGCGTTGAAAGGACACCCAACTCGGGCTGCACCTTC. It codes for CSVERTPNSGCTF.

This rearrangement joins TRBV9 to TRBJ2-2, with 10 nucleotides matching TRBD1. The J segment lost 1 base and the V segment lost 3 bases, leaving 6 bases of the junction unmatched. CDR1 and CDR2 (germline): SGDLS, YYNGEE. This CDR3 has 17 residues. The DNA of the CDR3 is TGTGCCAGCAGCGCCAGACAGGGGGCGGTGAACACCGGGGAGCTGTTTTTT. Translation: CASSARQGAVNTGELFF.

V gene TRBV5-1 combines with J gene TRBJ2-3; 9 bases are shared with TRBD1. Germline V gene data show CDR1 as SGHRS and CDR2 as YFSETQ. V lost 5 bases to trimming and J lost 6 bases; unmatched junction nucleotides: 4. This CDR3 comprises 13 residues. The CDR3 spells CASSTGGADTQYF. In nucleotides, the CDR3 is TGCGCCAGCAGTACAGGGGGCGCGGATACGCAGTATTTT.

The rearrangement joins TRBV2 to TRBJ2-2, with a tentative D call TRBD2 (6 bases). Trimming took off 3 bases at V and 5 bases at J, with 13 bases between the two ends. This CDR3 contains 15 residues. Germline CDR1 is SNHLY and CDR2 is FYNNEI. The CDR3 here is CASSDLGTQTGELFF. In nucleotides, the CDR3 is TGTGCCAGCAGTGATCTTGGGACTCAAACCGGGGAGCTGTTTTTT.

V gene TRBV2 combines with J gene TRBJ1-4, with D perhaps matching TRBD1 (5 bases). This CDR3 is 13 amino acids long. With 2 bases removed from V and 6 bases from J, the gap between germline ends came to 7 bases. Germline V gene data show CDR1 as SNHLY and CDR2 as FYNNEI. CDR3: CASSEQGYEKLFF. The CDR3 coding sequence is TGTGCCAGCAGTGAACAGGGATATGAAAAACTGTTTTTT. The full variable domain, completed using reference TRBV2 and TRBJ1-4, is EPEVTQTPSHQVTQMGQEVILRCVPISNHLYFYWYRQILGQKVEFLVSFYNNEISEKSEIFDDQFSVERPDGSNFTLKIRSTKLEDSAMYFCASSEQGYEKLFFGSGTQLSVL.

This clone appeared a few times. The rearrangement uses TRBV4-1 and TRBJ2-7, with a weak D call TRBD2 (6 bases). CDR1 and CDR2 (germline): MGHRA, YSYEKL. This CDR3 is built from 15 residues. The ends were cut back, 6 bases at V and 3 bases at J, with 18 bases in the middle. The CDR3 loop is CASSLTLGRDYEQYF. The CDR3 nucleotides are TGCGCCAGCAGTTTAACTCTTGGGCGGGACTACGAGCAGTACTTC.

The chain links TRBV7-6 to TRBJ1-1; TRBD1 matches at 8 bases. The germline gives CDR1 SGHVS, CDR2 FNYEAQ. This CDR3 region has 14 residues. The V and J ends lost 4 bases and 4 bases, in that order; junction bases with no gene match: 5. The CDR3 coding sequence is TGTGCCAGCAGCTCTCAGGGGGCGGGCACTGAAGCTTTCTTT. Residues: CASSSQGAGTEAFF.

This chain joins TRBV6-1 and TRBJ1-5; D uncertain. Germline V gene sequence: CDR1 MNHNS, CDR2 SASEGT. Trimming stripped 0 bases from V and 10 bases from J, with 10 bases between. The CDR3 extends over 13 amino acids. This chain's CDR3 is CASSEAREQPQHF. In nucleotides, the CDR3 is TGTGCCAGCAGTGAAGCGAGGGAGCAACCCCAGCATTTT.

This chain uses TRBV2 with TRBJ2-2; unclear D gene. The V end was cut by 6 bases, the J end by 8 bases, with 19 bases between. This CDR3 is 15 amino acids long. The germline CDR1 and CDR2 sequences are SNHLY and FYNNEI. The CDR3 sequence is CASSLPGFQMGELFF. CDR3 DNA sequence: TGTGCCAGCAGCCTCCCGGGTTTCCAAATGGGGGAGCTGTTTTTT.

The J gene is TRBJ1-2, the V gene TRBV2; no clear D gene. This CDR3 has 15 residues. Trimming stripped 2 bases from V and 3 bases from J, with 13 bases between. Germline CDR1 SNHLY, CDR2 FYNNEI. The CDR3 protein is CASSEYVGADYGYTF. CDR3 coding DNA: TGTGCCAGCAGTGAATATGTCGGAGCGGACTATGGCTACACCTTC.

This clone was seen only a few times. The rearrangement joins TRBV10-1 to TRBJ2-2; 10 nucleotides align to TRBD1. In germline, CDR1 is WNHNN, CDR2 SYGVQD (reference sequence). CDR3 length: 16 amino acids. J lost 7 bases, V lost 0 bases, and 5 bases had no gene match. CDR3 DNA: TGCGCCAGCAGTGAGTCGAGGGGACAGGGGAGCGGGGAGCTGTTTTTT. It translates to CASSESRGQGSGELFF.

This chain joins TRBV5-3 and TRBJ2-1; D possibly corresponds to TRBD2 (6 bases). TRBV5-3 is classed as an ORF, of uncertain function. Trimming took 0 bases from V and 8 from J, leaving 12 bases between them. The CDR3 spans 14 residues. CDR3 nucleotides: TGTGCCAGAAGCTTGGCGGGACTCGAGGATGAGCAGTTCTTC. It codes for CARSLAGLEDEQFF.

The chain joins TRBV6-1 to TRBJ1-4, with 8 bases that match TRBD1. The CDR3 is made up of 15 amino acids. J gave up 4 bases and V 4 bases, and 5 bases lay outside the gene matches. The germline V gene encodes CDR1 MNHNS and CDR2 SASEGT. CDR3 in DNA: TGTGCCAGCAGTGCCGGGACAGGTCGTAATGAAAAACTGTTTTTT. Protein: CASSAGTGRNEKLFF.

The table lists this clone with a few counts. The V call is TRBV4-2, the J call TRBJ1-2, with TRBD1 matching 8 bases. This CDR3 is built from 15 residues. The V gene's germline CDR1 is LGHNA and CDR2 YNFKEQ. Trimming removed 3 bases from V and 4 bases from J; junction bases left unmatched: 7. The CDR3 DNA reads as TGTGCCAGCAGCCACGGGACAGGAGAGGGCTATGGCTACACCTTC. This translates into CASSHGTGEGYGYTF.

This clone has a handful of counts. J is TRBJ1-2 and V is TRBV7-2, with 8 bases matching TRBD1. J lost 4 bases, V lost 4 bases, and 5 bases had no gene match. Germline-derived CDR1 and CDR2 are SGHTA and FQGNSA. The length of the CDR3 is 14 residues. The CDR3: CASSSRGRGYGYTF. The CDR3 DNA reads TGTGCCAGCAGCTCCAGGGGGCGCGGCTATGGCTACACCTTC. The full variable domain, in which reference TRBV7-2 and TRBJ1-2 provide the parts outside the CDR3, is GAGVSQSPSNKVTEKGKDVELRCDPISGHTALYWYRQSLGQGLEFLIYFQGNSAPDKSGLPSDRFSAERTGGSVSTLTIQRTQQEDSAVYLCASSSRGRGYGYTFGSGTRLTVV.

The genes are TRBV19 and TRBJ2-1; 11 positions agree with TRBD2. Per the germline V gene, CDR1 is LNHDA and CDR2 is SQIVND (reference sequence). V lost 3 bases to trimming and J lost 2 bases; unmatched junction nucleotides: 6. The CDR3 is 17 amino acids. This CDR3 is CASSILAGGGAYNEQFF. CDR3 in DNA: TGTGCCAGTAGTATTTTAGCGGGAGGGGGGGCCTACAATGAGCAGTTCTTC.

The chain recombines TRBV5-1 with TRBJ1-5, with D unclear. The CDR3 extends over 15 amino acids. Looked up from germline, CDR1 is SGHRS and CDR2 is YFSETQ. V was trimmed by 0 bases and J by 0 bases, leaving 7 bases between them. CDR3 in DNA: TGCGCCAGCAGCTTGGGGCAATATAGCAATCAGCCCCAGCATTTT. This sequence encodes CASSLGQYSNQPQHF. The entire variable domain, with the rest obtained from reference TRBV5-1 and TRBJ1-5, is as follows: KAGVTQTPRYLIKTRGQQVTLSCSPISGHRSVSWYQQTPGQGLQFLFEYFSETQRNKGNFPGRFSGRQFSNSRSEMNVSTLELGDSALYLCASSLGQYSNQPQHFGDGTRLSIL.

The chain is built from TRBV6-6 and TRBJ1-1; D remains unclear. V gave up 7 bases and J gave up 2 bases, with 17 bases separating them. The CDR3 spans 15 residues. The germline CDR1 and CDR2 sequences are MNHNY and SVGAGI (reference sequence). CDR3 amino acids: CASTSYVGDNTEAFF. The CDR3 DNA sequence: TGTGCCAGCACCAGCTATGTAGGAGACAACACTGAAGCTTTCTTT.

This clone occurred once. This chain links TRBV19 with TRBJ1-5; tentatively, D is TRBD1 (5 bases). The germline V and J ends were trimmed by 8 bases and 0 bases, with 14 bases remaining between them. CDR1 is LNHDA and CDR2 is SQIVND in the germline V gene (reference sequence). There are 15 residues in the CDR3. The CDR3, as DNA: TGTGCCAGTCATGACAGACCTGATAGCAATCAGCCCCAGCATTTT. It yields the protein CASHDRPDSNQPQHF.

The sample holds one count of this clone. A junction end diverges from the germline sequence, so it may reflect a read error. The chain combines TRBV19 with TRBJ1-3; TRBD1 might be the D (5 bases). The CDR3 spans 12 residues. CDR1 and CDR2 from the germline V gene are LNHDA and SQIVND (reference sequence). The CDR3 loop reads CASSMSLGHHNF. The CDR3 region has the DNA TGTGCCAGTAGTATGTCCCTCGGACACCATAATTTT.

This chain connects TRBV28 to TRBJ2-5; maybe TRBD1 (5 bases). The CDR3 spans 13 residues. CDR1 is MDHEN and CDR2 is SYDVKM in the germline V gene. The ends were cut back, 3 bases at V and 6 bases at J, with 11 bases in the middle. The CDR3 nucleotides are TGTGCCAGCAGTTTTTCTCCAGGGAAGACCCAGTACTTC. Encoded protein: CASSFSPGKTQYF.

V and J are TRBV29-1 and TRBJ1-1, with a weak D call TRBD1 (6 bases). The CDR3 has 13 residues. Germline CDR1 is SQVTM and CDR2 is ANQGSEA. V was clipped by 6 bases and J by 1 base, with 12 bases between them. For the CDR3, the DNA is TGCAGCGTCCTCAGGGGTCAGAACACTGAAGCTTTCTTT. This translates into CSVLRGQNTEAFF.

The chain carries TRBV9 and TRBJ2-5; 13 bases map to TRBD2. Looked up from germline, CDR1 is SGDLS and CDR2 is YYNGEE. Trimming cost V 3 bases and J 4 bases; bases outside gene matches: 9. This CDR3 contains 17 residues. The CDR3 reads CASSALAGGPRRETQYF. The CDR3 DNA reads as TGTGCCAGCAGCGCACTAGCGGGAGGGCCGAGAAGAGAGACCCAGTACTTC.

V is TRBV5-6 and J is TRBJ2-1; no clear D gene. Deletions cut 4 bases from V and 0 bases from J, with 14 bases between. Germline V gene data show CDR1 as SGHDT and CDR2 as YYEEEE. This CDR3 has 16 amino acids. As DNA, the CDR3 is TGTGCCAGCAGCCGTCCGACTCAGAGCTCCTACAATGAGCAGTTCTTC. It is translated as CASSRPTQSSYNEQFF. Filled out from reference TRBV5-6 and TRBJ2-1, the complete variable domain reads DAGVTQSPTHLIKTRGQQVTLRCSPKSGHDTVSWYQQALGQGPQFIFQYYEEEERQRGNFPDRFSGHQFPNYSSELNVNALLLGDSALYLCASSRPTQSSYNEQFFGPGTRLTVL.

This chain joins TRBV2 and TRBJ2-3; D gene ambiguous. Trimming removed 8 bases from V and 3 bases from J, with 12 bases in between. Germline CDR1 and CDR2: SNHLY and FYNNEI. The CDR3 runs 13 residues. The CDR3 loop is CASPGGWTDTQYF. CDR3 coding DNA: TGTGCCAGCCCTGGCGGATGGACAGATACGCAGTATTTT.